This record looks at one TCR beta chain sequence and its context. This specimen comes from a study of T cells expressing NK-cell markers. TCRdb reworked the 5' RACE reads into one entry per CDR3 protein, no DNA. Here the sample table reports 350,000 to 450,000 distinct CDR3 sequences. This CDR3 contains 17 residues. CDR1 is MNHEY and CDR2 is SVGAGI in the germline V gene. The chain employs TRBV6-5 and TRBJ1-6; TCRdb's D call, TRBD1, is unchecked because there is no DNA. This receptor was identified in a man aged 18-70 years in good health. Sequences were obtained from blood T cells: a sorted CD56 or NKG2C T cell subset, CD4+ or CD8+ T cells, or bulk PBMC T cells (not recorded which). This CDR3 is CASSYRFRGAGNSPLHF.